These 31 T cell receptor beta chains originate from one sample sequenced in a study of T cell clones after liver transplantation. Clones were sequenced by immunoSEQ multiplex PCR, and TCRdb holds only the in-frame ones, with some missing. The sample includes tens of thousands of clones, around three quarters of them seen just once. The sequencing used CD4+ T cells from blood, collected at the approximately 16-month timepoint. These receptor sequences come from a human patient who received a liver transplant. Some T cells may have come from the graft donor.

This clone occurred a few times. The rearrangement joins TRBV7-6 to TRBJ1-6; D may be TRBD1 (6 bases). The CDR3 has 15 residues. Germline V gene data show CDR1 as SGHVS and CDR2 as FNYEAQ. Trimming took off 5 bases at V and 3 bases at J, with 11 bases between the two ends. The chain's CDR3 is CASSPGQYYNSPLHF. In DNA form, the CDR3 reads TGTGCCAGCAGCCCTGGACAGTACTATAATTCACCCCTCCACTTT.

The rearrangement uses TRBV5-4 and TRBJ2-4; TRBD1 matches at 11 bases. The V and J ends lost 4 bases and 0 bases, in that order; junction bases with no gene match: 12. This CDR3 comprises 19 residues. The germline V gene encodes CDR1 SGHNT and CDR2 YYREEE (reference sequence). The CDR3 loop is CASSQGQGVVAVAKNIQYF. In nucleotides, the CDR3 is TGTGCCAGCAGCCAGGGACAGGGGGTCGTGGCGGTAGCCAAAAACATTCAGTACTTC.

The rearrangement uses TRBV7-8 and TRBJ1-2; the D is unclear. CDR1 SGHVS and CDR2 FQNEAQ come from the germline V gene. The CDR3 contains 15 residues. V was trimmed by 2 bases and J by 3 bases, leaving 13 bases between them. For the CDR3, the DNA is TGTGCCAGCAGCTTACTGGCAGACCCTCACTATGGCTACACCTTC. Translating it yields CASSLLADPHYGYTF.

The rearrangement uses TRBV10-1 and TRBJ1-2, with TRBD1 as a possible D gene (6 bases). CDR3 length equals 16 residues. Between the trimmed V and J ends, which lost 2 bases and 4 bases, there was a span of 17 bases. Germline V gene data show CDR1 as WNHNN and CDR2 as SYGVQD (reference sequence). The CDR3 nucleotides are TGCGCCAGCAGTGAGGGACAGCCTCAGTGTCCCTATGGCTACACCTTC. Encoded protein: CASSEGQPQCPYGYTF.

The J gene is TRBJ2-1, the V gene TRBV5-1, with 11 bases matching TRBD2. With V trimmed by 4 bases and J by 1 base, 1 base remained unmatched. The CDR3 extends over 15 amino acids. Germline V gene lookup returns CDR1 SGHRS and CDR2 YFSETQ. The CDR3 here is CASSVAGGSYNEQFF. The CDR3 bases are TGCGCCAGCAGCGTAGCGGGAGGGTCCTACAATGAGCAGTTCTTC.

This clone was counted between two and nine times. This chain links TRBV15 with TRBJ2-7; 8 positions agree with TRBD1. Germline loops: CDR1 LNHNV, CDR2 YYDKDF (reference sequence). CDR3 length: 14 amino acids. After removal of 3 bases from V and 5 bases from J, the junction contained 6 bases not matched to a gene. CDR3 sequence (DNA): TGTGCCACCAGCAGGGACAGGGCCTTAAACGAGCAGTACTTC. Translating it yields CATSRDRALNEQYF.

This chain links TRBV5-1 with TRBJ1-2; 8 nucleotides agree with TRBD1. Unmatched junction bases numbered 7, after V lost 4 bases and J lost 8 bases. The CDR3 contains 13 residues. Germline loops: CDR1 SGHRS, CDR2 YFSETQ. As DNA, the CDR3 is TGCGCCAGCAGCGACACAGGACAGGGAGGCTACACCTTC. Protein product: CASSDTGQGGYTF.

This clone occurred once. The rearrangement joins TRBV7-2 to TRBJ2-7; D remains ambiguous. Germline V lookup: CDR1 SGHTA, CDR2 FQGNSA. The V end was cut by 2 bases, the J end by 2 bases, with 13 bases between. CDR3 size: 15 residues. The CDR3 DNA follows: TGTGCCAGCAGCTTAAGCCCCCTGTTAGCCTACGAGCAGTACTTC. Translation: CASSLSPLLAYEQYF.

This sequence joins TRBV4-3 and TRBJ2-3, with D perhaps TRBD2 (6 bases). Looked up from germline, CDR1 is LGHNA and CDR2 is YSLEER. V was clipped by 0 bases and J by 2 bases, with 21 bases between them. The length of the CDR3 is 19 residues. CDR3 bases: TGCGCCAGCAGCCAAGACGGGTGGGATAGCGGCCAATACACAGATACGCAGTATTTT. The encoded protein is CASSQDGWDSGQYTDTQYF.

The chain carries TRBV28 and TRBJ1-1; 8 nucleotides align to TRBD1. The V and J ends lost 6 bases and 0 bases, in that order; junction bases with no gene match: 21. Looked up from germline, CDR1 is MDHEN and CDR2 is SYDVKM. The CDR3 has 20 residues. This chain's CDR3 is CASRGWGQDAALSMNTEAFF. The CDR3 nucleotides are TGTGCCAGCAGGGGATGGGGACAGGACGCCGCACTATCTATGAACACTGAAGCTTTCTTT.

The rearrangement joins TRBV7-2 to TRBJ1-6, with D perhaps TRBD1 (6 bases). The CDR3 totals 14 residues. Deletions cut 5 bases from V and 7 bases from J, with 12 bases between. Germline loops: CDR1 SGHTA, CDR2 FQGNSA. The chain's CDR3 is CASSRPRGNSPLHF. DNA for the CDR3: TGTGCCAGCAGCCGACCCAGGGGAAATTCACCCCTCCACTTT.

J is TRBJ2-3 and V is TRBV29-1; D call uncertain. This CDR3 is 13 amino acids long. V was clipped by 4 bases and J by 2 bases, with 10 bases between them. Germline V gene sequence: CDR1 SQVTM, CDR2 ANQGSEA. The CDR3 DNA sequence: TGCAGCGTTGGAAACAGCCTCACAGATACGCAGTATTTT. It is translated as CSVGNSLTDTQYF.

CDR3 sequence: CASSLDRSSGSVTDTQYF. Here the CDR3 DNA reads TGTGCCAGCAGCTTAGATCGATCTAGCGGGAGTGTGACAGATACGCAGTATTTT. The chain carries TRBV11-3 and TRBJ2-3; 10 bases align to TRBD2. V lost 0 bases to trimming and J lost 3 bases; unmatched junction nucleotides: 9. The CDR3 spans 18 residues. The germline V gene encodes CDR1 SGHNT and CDR2 YENEEA.

V usage is TRBV10-2 and J usage is TRBJ2-1, with D unclear. This CDR3 has 14 residues. Trimming took off 8 bases at V and 6 bases at J, with 17 bases between the two ends. CDR1 and CDR2 from the germline V gene are WSHSY and SAAADI. The CDR3 sequence is CASALESPPNEQFF. In nucleotides, the CDR3 is TGCGCCAGCGCGCTAGAAAGCCCGCCCAATGAGCAGTTCTTC.

At least ten counts were recorded for this clone. The genes are TRBV7-9 and TRBJ1-1; D ambiguous. Germline CDR1 SEHNR, CDR2 FQNEAQ (reference sequence). This CDR3 has 13 amino acids. The V end lost 5 bases, the J end lost 8 bases, and 15 bases lay between the germline ends. The CDR3 nucleotides are TGTGCCAGCAGCCCCCAATCGGTTTCGGAAGCTTTCTTT. Amino acid sequence: CASSPQSVSEAFF.

The chain employs TRBV18 and TRBJ1-5; 7 bases match TRBD1. Germline values: CDR1 KGHSH, CDR2 LQKENI. V was clipped by 4 bases and J by 8 bases; unmatched bases: 5. CDR3 size: 13 residues. CDR3 bases: TGTGCCAGCTCACTGACGCAGGGGGAGCCCCAGCATTTT. This gives the protein CASSLTQGEPQHF. Together with reference TRBV18 and TRBJ1-5, the CDR3 gives the full variable domain: NAGVMQNPRHLVRRRGQEARLRCSPMKGHSHVYWYRQLPEEGLKFMVYLQKENIIDESGMPKERFSAEFPKEGPSILRIQQVVRGDSAAYFCASSLTQGEPQHFGDGTRLSIL.

This clone was seen at least ten times. The chain employs TRBV27 and TRBJ2-2, with 9 bases lining up with TRBD2. CDR3 length: 17 amino acids. Germline lookup yields CDR1 MNHEY and CDR2 SMNVEV (reference sequence). V trimming: 3 bases; J trimming: 5 bases; junction bases outside the gene matches: 10. The CDR3 DNA reads TGTGCCAGCAGTTTCAATCGCGGGGGGGCCCGGACCGGGGAGCTGTTTTTT. Translated, it gives CASSFNRGGARTGELFF.

V usage is TRBV10-1 and J usage is TRBJ1-5; D perhaps matches TRBD1 (5 bases). This CDR3 has 17 amino acids. Looked up from germline, CDR1 is WNHNN and CDR2 is SYGVQD (reference sequence). Between the trimmed V and J ends, which lost 8 bases and 3 bases, there was a span of 23 bases. CDR3 coding DNA: TGCGCCAGCGATCTTCCGGGACGAAAAAATTACAATCAGCCCCAGCATTTT. This encodes CASDLPGRKNYNQPQHF.

This clone was seen at least ten times. This chain uses TRBV7-9 with TRBJ1-2, with TRBD1 identical over 9 bases. CDR3 length equals 19 residues. CDR1 SEHNR and CDR2 FQNEAQ come from the germline V gene (reference sequence). V lost 3 bases, J lost 2 bases, and 16 bases stayed unmatched. DNA of the CDR3: TGTGCCAGCAGCTTTTTGGCTCCGGGACAGGGCCCTGGAAACTATGGCTACACCTTC. It is translated as CASSFLAPGQGPGNYGYTF. Drawing the rest from reference TRBV7-9 and TRBJ1-2, the complete variable domain is DTGVSQNPRHKITKRGQNVTFRCDPISEHNRLYWYRQTLGQGPEFLTYFQNEAQLEKSRLLSDRFSAERPKGSFSTLEIQRTEQGDSAMYLCASSFLAPGQGPGNYGYTFGSGTRLTVV.

The chain links TRBV9 to TRBJ2-3; possibly TRBD1 for D (5 bases). The germline V and J ends were trimmed by 3 bases and 0 bases, with 14 bases remaining between them. The CDR3 runs 16 residues. CDR1 is SGDLS, CDR2 YYNGEE, per germline. This CDR3 reads CASSGGQGASTDTQYF. CDR3 bases: TGTGCCAGCAGCGGGGGCCAGGGCGCTAGCACAGATACGCAGTATTTT.

The V call is TRBV11-2, the J call TRBJ1-6, with D uncertain. CDR3 size: 14 residues. Per the germline V gene, CDR1 is SGHAT and CDR2 is FQNNGV. With 1 base removed from V and 5 bases from J, the gap between germline ends came to 6 bases. The CDR3 is CASSLAVNNSPLHF. The CDR3 DNA follows: TGTGCCAGCAGCTTAGCAGTAAATAATTCACCCCTCCACTTT.

This clone was observed a handful of times. The V and J genes are TRBV28 and TRBJ1-4, with D possibly matching TRBD1 (6 bases). The length of the CDR3 is 15 residues. Germline V gene lookup returns CDR1 MDHEN and CDR2 SYDVKM. Trimming pared 6 bases from V and 1 base from J, leaving 12 bases between. This chain's CDR3 is CASSKIQGTNEKLFF. DNA for the CDR3: TGTGCCAGCAGCAAGATACAGGGAACTAATGAAAAACTGTTTTTT.

This chain connects TRBV14 to TRBJ2-5; D remains ambiguous. The germline V gene has CDR1 SGHDN and CDR2 FVKESK. V was pared by 0 bases and J by 5 bases, with 13 bases between. This CDR3 has 15 amino acids. The CDR3 spells CASSQESRPAETQYF. DNA of the CDR3: TGTGCCAGCAGCCAAGAGTCCAGGCCGGCGGAGACCCAGTACTTC.

A word on this clone: The germline gene is not matched at one end of the junction; a read error may be the cause. The CDR3 coding sequence is TGTGCCAGCTCACCCAGGGTGGTAGCGGGCCTCTCCGACAATGAGCAGTTCTTC. This codes for CASSPRVVAGLSDNEQFF. The chain uses TRBV18 and TRBJ2-1, with 7 bases matching TRBD2. Germline values: CDR1 KGHSH, CDR2 LQKENI. The length of the CDR3 is 18 residues.

This chain connects TRBV5-1 to TRBJ1-4; possibly TRBD1 for D (6 bases). In germline, CDR1 is SGHRS, CDR2 YFSETQ. There are 14 residues in the CDR3. V was shortened by 2 bases and J by 4 bases, with 9 bases between the two germline ends. CDR3 protein: CASSLLGHNEKLFF. In nucleotides, the CDR3 is TGCGCCAGCAGCTTATTGGGACATAATGAAAAACTGTTTTTT.

The chain carries TRBV5-4 and TRBJ2-1, with TRBD1 matching 7 bases. This CDR3 contains 13 residues. J lost 6 bases, V lost 2 bases, and 2 bases had no gene match. Germline CDR1 reads SGHNT; CDR2 reads YYREEE (reference sequence). The CDR3 DNA follows: TGTGCCAGCAGCTTTGACAGGGTCAATGAGCAGTTCTTC. Its translation is CASSFDRVNEQFF.

The V call is TRBV7-2, the J call TRBJ2-3; D remains unclear. This CDR3 has 13 amino acids. Trimming pared 4 bases from V and 2 bases from J, leaving 7 bases between. The V gene's germline CDR1 is SGHTA and CDR2 FQGNSA. The CDR3 DNA reads TGTGCCAGCAGCTCCTATTACACAGATACGCAGTATTTT. Protein: CASSSYYTDTQYF.

The chain is built from TRBV5-1 and TRBJ1-4, with 8 bases aligning to TRBD1. This CDR3 has 14 residues. Germline trimming cut 4 bases from V and 2 bases from J; bases unmatched to any gene: 1. Germline CDR1 and CDR2: SGHRS and YFSETQ. The CDR3: CASSTGGTNEKLFF. The CDR3 DNA sequence: TGCGCCAGCAGCACAGGGGGTACTAATGAAAAACTGTTTTTT.

The chain recombines TRBV2 with TRBJ2-1, with D possibly TRBD1 on 6 matching bases. V dropped 5 bases and J dropped 8 bases, with 16 bases sitting between them. Per the germline V gene, CDR1 is SNHLY and CDR2 is FYNNEI. The CDR3 extends over 14 amino acids. The CDR3 loop reads CASSYQQGVDEQFF. The CDR3 nucleotides read TGTGCCAGCAGTTACCAACAGGGTGTGGATGAGCAGTTCTTC.

The count of this clone is one. The chain is built from TRBV4-3 and TRBJ1-2; maybe TRBD1 (5 bases). The CDR3 is made up of 14 amino acids. Per the germline V gene, CDR1 is LGHNA and CDR2 is YSLEER. V was shortened by 0 bases and J by 9 bases, with 14 bases between the two germline ends. CDR3 region: CASSQETAPLSYTF. The CDR3 DNA reads as TGCGCCAGCAGCCAAGAGACAGCCCCACTTAGCTACACCTTC.

The chain is built from TRBV5-4 and TRBJ2-3, with a tentative D call TRBD1 (5 bases). Germline lookup yields CDR1 SGHNT and CDR2 YYREEE (reference sequence). The CDR3 sequence is 14 residues long. Trimming pared 4 bases from V and 0 bases from J, leaving 9 bases between. Written as DNA, the CDR3 is TGTGCCAGCAGCACCCAGGGTAGCACAGATACGCAGTATTTT. Its translation: CASSTQGSTDTQYF.